This T cell receptor beta chain was profiled in a study of radiotherapy plus CTLA-4 blockade in lung cancer. About the research overall: Of the patients, about 20% showed objective responses and about 30% attained disease control.

The study's findings and limits: Reported findings show early blood T cell clone dynamics, with interferon-beta, best predicted response. Tumor-origin TCR clones grew in blood after radiotherapy plus ipilimumab.

Here immunoSEQ multiplex PCR was the method, and the copy in TCRdb shows in-frame clones only, minus some. In the table there are tens of thousands of clones, around 69% of which are singletons. V dropped 0 bases and J dropped 2 bases, with 4 bases sitting between them. The CDR3 length is 13 residues. Per germline, CDR1 LNHNV and CDR2 YYDKDF (reference sequence). Patients had chemo-refractory metastatic non-small-cell lung cancer and received focal radiation plus CTLA-4 blockade that used ipilimumab. As for this clone: The antigen is unknown.

The origin of this receptor is a human donor with non-small cell lung cancer who had stable disease on radiotherapy plus ipilimumab. The gene calls are TRBV15 and TRBJ1-2; no definite D call. The sequenced sample was peripheral blood, obtained from a patient treated with radiotherapy plus ipilimumab. The CDR3 reads CATSRERNYGYTF. DNA for the CDR3: TGTGCCACCAGCAGAGAACGGAACTATGGCTACACCTTC.